The 25 T cell receptor beta chains reported below all come from one sample, sequenced in a study of CXCR3-negative and CXCR3-positive naive CD8 T cells (dated 2019 in TCRdb). Sequencing was carried out with a NextSeq 550. The Human TCR Profiling Kit (MiLaboratory) was used to prepare UMI-labeled 5' RACE TRB cDNA libraries. TCRdb reprocessed the reads and lists each CDR3 protein sequence as a single entry, with no DNA. The table for this sample lists 100,000 to 150,000 distinct CDR3 sequences. Jointly, the top ten make up approximately 0.46% of the sample. Input material: naive CXCR3- CD8+ T cells from blood. The sample's cell subset or site, from its label and the paper: CD45RO-CCR7+CD27+CD95- naive CD8+ T cells lacking CXCR3 (TNR3-). The receptors originated from a human donor in good health. Some clones in this sample may be carry-over from other donors' samples.

The rearrangement joins TRBV6-1 to TRBJ2-3; the TCRdb call, TRBD1, lacks DNA for checking. Germline lookup yields CDR1 MNHNS and CDR2 SASEGT. The CDR3 covers 14 residues. The CDR3 loop is CASSEDKFPDTQYF.

The chain uses TRBV7-9 and TRBJ2-1; TCRdb reports TRBD1, a call that lacks DNA to check it against. This CDR3 region has 13 residues. CDR1 and CDR2 (germline): SEHNR, FQNEAQ (reference sequence). The CDR3 loop is CASSSRGNHEQFF.

The chain has TRBV7-9 and TRBJ1-5; TCRdb reports TRBD1, a call that lacks DNA to check it against. The CDR3 runs 17 residues. CDR1 is SEHNR, CDR2 FQNEAQ, per germline (reference sequence). CDR3 residues: CASSFGWGERSNQPQHF.

The J gene is TRBJ2-3, the V gene TRBV7-8. CDR1 and CDR2 from the germline V gene are SGHVS and FQNEAQ. CDR3 length: 15 amino acids. CDR3 sequence: CASSLGTLSTDTQYF. Full variable domain (remainder filled in from reference TRBV7-8 and TRBJ2-3): GAGVSQSPRYKVAKRGQDVALRCDPISGHVSLFWYQQALGQGPEFLTYFQNEAQLDKSGLPSDRFFAERPEGSVSTLKIQRTQQEDSAVYLCASSLGTLSTDTQYFGPGTRLTVL.

The chain is built from TRBV29-1 and TRBJ1-4; no DNA is available, so the TRBD1 call from TCRdb remains unchecked. CDR1 and CDR2 (germline): SQVTM, ANQGSEA. The CDR3 contains 12 residues. The CDR3 region is CSVEGGGEKLFF.

The CDR3 protein is CASSQKTGQETQYF. J is TRBJ2-5 and V is TRBV14; the D call from TCRdb, TRBD1, cannot be confirmed without DNA. The CDR3 length is 14 residues. Germline V gene data show CDR1 as SGHDN and CDR2 as FVKESK.

J is TRBJ2-5 and V is TRBV29-1; the TCRdb D gene call, TRBD1, has no DNA to confirm it. Germline assignment: CDR1 SQVTM and CDR2 ANQGSEA. The CDR3 runs 14 residues. The CDR3 sequence is CSVEGWDTQETQYF.

The gene calls are TRBV27 and TRBJ2-1; TCRdb proposes TRBD1, but this gene call is untestable without DNA. This CDR3 comprises 13 residues. Germline CDR1 reads MNHEY; CDR2 reads SMNVEV (reference sequence). CDR3: CASSRTGDNEQFF.

V and J are TRBV5-1 and TRBJ2-7; without DNA, the TCRdb call of TRBD1 cannot be checked. The CDR3 extends over 16 amino acids. CDR1 is SGHRS, CDR2 YFSETQ, per germline. The CDR3 protein is CASSLEAGRGSYEQYF. Supplemented by reference TRBV5-1 and TRBJ2-7, the full variable domain reads KAGVTQTPRYLIKTRGQQVTLSCSPISGHRSVSWYQQTPGQGLQFLFEYFSETQRNKGNFPGRFSGRQFSNSRSEMNVSTLELGDSALYLCASSLEAGRGSYEQYFGPGTRLTVT.

The J gene is TRBJ2-1, the V gene TRBV21-1; TCRdb lists TRBD2, though no DNA is available to test this call. TRBV21-1 is given as a pseudogene. The CDR3 is made up of 18 amino acids. The CDR3 loop reads CASSKESWASGVNNEQFF.

The chain employs TRBV15 and TRBJ2-7; the TCRdb D gene call, TRBD2, has no DNA to confirm it. Per the germline V gene, CDR1 is LNHNV and CDR2 is YYDKDF (reference sequence). This CDR3 is 18 amino acids long. The CDR3 loop reads CATSNNPGTSGQSYEQYF.

Here the CDR3 reads CASSLSPNEAFF. The chain carries TRBV7-9 and TRBJ1-1. Germline V gene sequence: CDR1 SEHNR, CDR2 FQNEAQ (reference sequence). The length of the CDR3 is 12 residues.

The chain combines TRBV28 with TRBJ2-2. Per the germline V gene, CDR1 is MDHEN and CDR2 is SYDVKM. The CDR3 consists of 12 residues. This CDR3 is CASSLGAGELFF.

The V and J genes are TRBV28 and TRBJ2-2. Germline assignment: CDR1 MDHEN and CDR2 SYDVKM. The CDR3 has 14 amino acids. CDR3 protein: CASSLQVNTGELFF.

CDR3 region: CATSGADHEQFF. The rearrangement uses TRBV24-1 and TRBJ2-1. This CDR3 is built from 12 residues. Germline lookup yields CDR1 KGHDR and CDR2 SFDVKD.

The chain joins TRBV28 to TRBJ1-6. There are 14 residues in the CDR3. Germline CDR1 is MDHEN and CDR2 is SYDVKM. Here the CDR3 reads CASSFGEEDSPLHF.

The CDR3 region is CASSLDVGGGEQFF. The chain recombines TRBV11-2 with TRBJ2-1; TCRdb's D call of TRBD2 is untestable without DNA. The length of the CDR3 is 14 residues. Germline V lookup: CDR1 SGHAT, CDR2 FQNNGV.

The rearrangement joins TRBV29-1 to TRBJ2-5; with no DNA, the TCRdb D assignment of TRBD2 cannot be verified. CDR1 is SQVTM, CDR2 ANQGSEA, per germline. The CDR3 is made up of 16 amino acids. CDR3 sequence: CSVEEKSGEWWVPQYF.

The J gene is TRBJ1-2, the V gene TRBV7-9. This CDR3 is built from 14 residues. Germline values: CDR1 SEHNR, CDR2 FQNEAQ (reference sequence). CDR3 protein: CASSFEGPYYGYTF. Combining the CDR3 with reference TRBV7-9 and TRBJ1-2 gives the whole variable domain DTGVSQNPRHKITKRGQNVTFRCDPISEHNRLYWYRQTLGQGPEFLTYFQNEAQLEKSRLLSDRFSAERPKGSFSTLEIQRTEQGDSAMYLCASSFEGPYYGYTFGSGTRLTVV.

V is TRBV28 and J is TRBJ2-1. From germline, CDR1 is MDHEN and CDR2 SYDVKM. This CDR3 comprises 15 residues. CDR3 sequence: CASSLPSNRNNEQFF.

The rearrangement links TRBV4-2 to TRBJ2-1; TCRdb returns TRBD1, unconfirmable since there is no DNA. CDR1 LGHNA and CDR2 YNFKEQ come from the germline V gene. This CDR3 is 16 amino acids long. CDR3 region: CASSQAGQPNYNEQFF.

The chain has TRBV4-1 and TRBJ2-3; checking the TCRdb D call of TRBD2 is not possible without DNA. CDR1 is MGHRA, CDR2 YSYEKL, per germline. The CDR3 has 17 amino acids. The CDR3 sequence: CASSTGLAGAGTDTQYF.

The V call is TRBV2, the J call TRBJ1-2. CDR1 is SNHLY, CDR2 FYNNEI, per germline. CDR3 length: 13 amino acids. CDR3 residues: CASSVSGSGGYTF.

This chain's CDR3 is CASIKGGGPTYEQYF. This sequence joins TRBV5-8 and TRBJ2-7; TCRdb reports TRBD1, a call that lacks DNA to check it against. The CDR3 runs 15 residues. Germline-derived CDR1 and CDR2 are SGHTS and YDEGEE.

The chain has TRBV7-8 and TRBJ2-7; TCRdb's D call, TRBD2, is unchecked because there is no DNA. CDR1 is SGHVS, CDR2 FQNEAQ, per germline. The CDR3 totals 15 residues. The CDR3 reads CASSSLSEGEGEQYF.